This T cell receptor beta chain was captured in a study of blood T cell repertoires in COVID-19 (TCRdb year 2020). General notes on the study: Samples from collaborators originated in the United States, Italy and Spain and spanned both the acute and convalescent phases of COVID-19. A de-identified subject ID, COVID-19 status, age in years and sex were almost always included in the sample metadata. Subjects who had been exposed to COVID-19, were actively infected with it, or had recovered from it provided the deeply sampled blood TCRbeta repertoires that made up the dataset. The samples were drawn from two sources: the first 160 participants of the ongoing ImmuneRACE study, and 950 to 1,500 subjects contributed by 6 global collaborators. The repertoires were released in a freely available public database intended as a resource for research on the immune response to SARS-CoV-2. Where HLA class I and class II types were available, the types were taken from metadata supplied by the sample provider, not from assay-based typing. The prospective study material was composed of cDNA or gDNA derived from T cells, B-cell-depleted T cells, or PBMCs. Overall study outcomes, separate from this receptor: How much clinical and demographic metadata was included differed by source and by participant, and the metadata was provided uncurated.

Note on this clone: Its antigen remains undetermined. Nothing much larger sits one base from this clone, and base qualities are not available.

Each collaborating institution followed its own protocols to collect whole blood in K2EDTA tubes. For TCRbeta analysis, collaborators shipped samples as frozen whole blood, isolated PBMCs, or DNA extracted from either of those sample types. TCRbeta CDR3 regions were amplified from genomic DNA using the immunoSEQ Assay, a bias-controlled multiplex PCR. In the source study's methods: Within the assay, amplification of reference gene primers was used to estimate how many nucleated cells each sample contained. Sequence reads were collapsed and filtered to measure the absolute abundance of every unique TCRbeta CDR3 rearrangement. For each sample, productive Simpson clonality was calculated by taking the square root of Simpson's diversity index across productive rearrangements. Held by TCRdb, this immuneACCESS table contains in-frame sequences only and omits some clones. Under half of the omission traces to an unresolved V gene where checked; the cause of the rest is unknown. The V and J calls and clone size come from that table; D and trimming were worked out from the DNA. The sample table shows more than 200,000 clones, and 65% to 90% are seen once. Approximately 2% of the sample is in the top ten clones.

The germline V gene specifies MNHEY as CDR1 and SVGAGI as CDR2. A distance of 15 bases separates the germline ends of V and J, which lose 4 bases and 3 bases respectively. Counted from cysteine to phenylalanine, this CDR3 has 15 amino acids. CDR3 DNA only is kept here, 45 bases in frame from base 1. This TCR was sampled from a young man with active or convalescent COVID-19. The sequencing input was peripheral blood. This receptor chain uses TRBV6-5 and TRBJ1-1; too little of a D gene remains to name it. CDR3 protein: CASSFAPRGDTEAFF. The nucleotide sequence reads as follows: TGTGCCAGCAGTTTCGCACCCCGCGGGGACACTGAAGCTTTCTTT.